The 9 T cell receptor beta chains listed next were all sequenced from one sample in a study of early T cells in non-severe SARS-CoV-2 infection. TCRdb ran MiXCR on the 5' RACE reads and lists one entry per CDR3 protein. Of more than 60,000 distinct CDR3 sequences listed, less than 15% were seen once; the top ten hold roughly 5.5%. Material for sequencing was whole blood. The receptors were sampled from an adult who was a healthcare worker with PCR-confirmed SARS-CoV-2 infection or an uninfected control (not recorded which).

This clonotype was picked up a small number of times. This chain joins TRBV20-1 and TRBJ2-5; D call uncertain. Germline V gene sequence: CDR1 DFQATT, CDR2 SNEGSKA (reference sequence). The V and J ends lost 0 bases and 5 bases respectively, with 13 bases between them. This CDR3 is 14 amino acids long. CDR3 loop: CSARDRLGAETQYF. The CDR3 nucleotides read TGCAGTGCTAGAGATAGGCTCGGCGCGGAGACCCAGTACTTC.

The sample holds many counts of this clonotype. The chain is built from TRBV11-3 and TRBJ1-1; D gene unclear. The CDR3 covers 15 residues. V lost 3 bases to trimming and J lost 0 bases, with 11 bases between them. Germline V lookup: CDR1 SGHNT, CDR2 YENEEA. The CDR3 region is CASSFSSGMNTEAFF. The CDR3 nucleotides are TGTGCCAGCAGCTTTTCAAGCGGCATGAACACTGAAGCTTTCTTT.

The sample holds a few counts of this clonotype. The rearrangement uses TRBV2 and TRBJ2-1; weak D call: TRBD1 (6 bases). This CDR3 region has 12 residues. Trimming pared 6 bases from V and 11 bases from J, leaving 14 bases between. CDR1 SNHLY and CDR2 FYNNEI come from the germline V gene. CDR3 amino acids: CASRYTGSKQFF. DNA of the CDR3: TGTGCCAGCAGATATACAGGGTCCAAGCAGTTCTTC.

This clonotype has a count of ten or more. The rearrangement joins TRBV10-3 to TRBJ2-1; D possibly corresponds to TRBD2 (5 bases). CDR1 and CDR2 (germline): ENHRY, SYGVKD. The V end lost 4 bases, the J end lost 8 bases, and 9 bases lay between the germline ends. There are 12 residues in the CDR3. DNA for the CDR3: TGTGCCATCAGTGGACTACTTGATGAGCAGTTCTTC. Its translation: CAISGLLDEQFF.

The chain is built from TRBV5-1 and TRBJ2-7, with 13 positions matching TRBD2. The CDR3 is made up of 16 amino acids. V shed 4 bases and J 4 bases; nucleotides not matched to a gene: 8. CDR1 is SGHRS and CDR2 is YFSETQ in the germline V gene. CDR3 nucleotides: TGCGCCAGCAGCACCCCCCGGACTAGCGGGAGTTACGAGCAGTACTTC. Translated: CASSTPRTSGSYEQYF.

This clonotype was observed a few times. The rearrangement joins TRBV3-1 to TRBJ2-3, with 11 bases fitting TRBD2. Germline values: CDR1 LGHDT, CDR2 YNNKEL (reference sequence). V lost 3 bases to trimming and J lost 2 bases; unmatched junction nucleotides: 7. CDR3 size: 17 residues. The CDR3 region has the DNA TGTGCCAGCAGCCAGGGACTAGCGGTGAGGGACACAGATACGCAGTATTTT. Protein sequence: CASSQGLAVRDTDTQYF.

The chain joins TRBV7-3 to TRBJ2-3, with 10 positions matching TRBD2. V was clipped by 3 bases and J by 1 base; unmatched bases: 7. The CDR3 contains 17 residues. Germline V gene sequence: CDR1 SGHTA, CDR2 FQGTGA. The CDR3 DNA reads TGTGCCAGCAGCTTGAGCCTAGCGGGAGCCGGCACAGATACGCAGTATTTT. Translating it yields CASSLSLAGAGTDTQYF.

This clonotype has just a few counts. This chain joins TRBV6-6 and TRBJ1-1; D is ambiguous. The CDR3 covers 13 residues. V was pared by 5 bases and J by 3 bases, with 10 bases between. The germline gives CDR1 MNHNY, CDR2 SVGAGI (reference sequence). CDR3 in amino acids: CASSLEADTEAFF. CDR3 DNA: TGTGCCAGCAGTCTCGAGGCGGACACTGAAGCTTTCTTT.

This clonotype was counted between two and nine times. V usage is TRBV7-2 and J usage is TRBJ1-5; D gene ambiguous. Deletions cut 7 bases from V and 3 bases from J, with 10 bases between. CDR3 length: 13 amino acids. The germline CDR1 and CDR2 sequences are SGHTA and FQGNSA. The CDR3 sequence: CASTRYLNQPQHF. The CDR3 DNA is TGTGCCAGCACCCGTTACCTCAATCAGCCCCAGCATTTT.